This T cell receptor (beta chain) was sequenced in a study of blood T cells in healthy people across ages. The overall study: Template switching recovered approximately one barcoded beta molecule for every two T cells.

It was with a sample-barcoded 5' primer and a J-beta primer mix that a second PCR of roughly 7 to 12 cycles was run. TCRdb reanalysed the 5' RACE reads using MiXCR and keeps one entry per CDR3 protein. The sample has about 1.4 million distinct CDR3 sequences; around 59% are singletons. CDR1 MDHEN and CDR2 SYDVKM come from the germline V gene. CDR3 size: 16 residues. The V gene lost 3 bases and the J gene lost 4 bases, with 16 bases spanning the gap. The sequencing sample was made of blood. The chain employs TRBV28 and TRBJ2-1, with D perhaps matching TRBD1 or TRBD2 (5 bases each). This TCR was recovered from a man aged 18-30 years in good health. The CDR3 loop reads CASSFIKGTQYNEQFF. The CDR3 coding sequence is TGTGCCAGCAGTTTCATTAAAGGGACCCAATACAATGAGCAGTTCTTC. Full variable domain (outside the CDR3, taken from reference TRBV28 and TRBJ2-1): DVKVTQSSRYLVKRTGEKVFLECVQDMDHENMFWYRQDPGLGLRLIYFSYDVKMKEKGDIPEGYSVSREKKERFSLILESASTNQTSMYLCASSFIKGTQYNEQFFGPGTRLTVL.